Below, 28 T cell receptor beta chains from the same sample are listed, as sequenced in a study of Tregs in tolerant kidney transplant recipients. The table came from immunoSEQ multiplex PCR; TCRdb's copy has only in-frame clones and leaves some out. The table lists several hundred clones. For these receptors, no antigen is known. After more than five days with irradiated graft donor PBMCs, CFSE-labeled recipient PBMCs were FACS-sorted. The sequences come from CD4+ T cells from blood cultured with allogeneic cells, collected before the transplant. All receptors come from a human patient who received a combined kidney and bone marrow transplant.

By frequency, this clone registers hyperexpanded. The read ends 3 residues early relative to the CDR3; the germline J gene fills the gap. The chain carries TRBV20-1 and TRBJ2-1; TRBD2 aligns across 8 bases. V lost 6 bases to trimming and J lost 5 bases; unmatched junction nucleotides: 9. Germline lookup yields CDR1 DFQATT and CDR2 SNEGSKA (reference sequence). This CDR3 is built from 14 residues. CDR3 DNA, as far as it was read: TGCAGTGCCCCCGGGACTAGGTCAAACAATGAG. It encodes CSAPGTRSNNE. The entire CDR3 protein reads CSAPGTRSNNEQFF.

This clone is labeled large based on frequency. The CDR3 end lies 3 residues beyond the end of the read and is filled in from the germline J gene. The chain employs TRBV20-1 and TRBJ2-3; the match to TRBD2 covers 9 bases. V lost 4 bases, J lost 5 bases, and 13 bases stayed unmatched. The germline V gene encodes CDR1 DFQATT and CDR2 SNEGSKA (reference sequence). The CDR3 consists of 16 residues. The CDR3 bases that were read are TGCAGTGCTAACCACGGTAGCGGGAGATACGGAGATACG. It is translated as CSANHGSGRYGDT. The CDR3, in full, reads CSANHGSGRYGDTQYF.

According to its frequency, this clone is large (0.1 to 1%). Read coverage stops 3 residues before the CDR3 terminus; the germline J gene supplies the remainder. This chain connects TRBV30 to TRBJ1-2, with TRBD1 matching 9 bases. Germline CDR1 reads GTSNPN; CDR2 reads SVGIG (reference sequence). CDR3 length equals 13 residues. CDR3 residues: CAWSSGTGKGYTF. The sequenced CDR3 bases are TGTGCCTGGAGTTCCGGGACAGGGAAAGGC.

This clone counts as medium-sized by frequency. The CDR3 end lies 3 residues beyond the end of the read and is filled in from the germline J gene. The chain has TRBV9 and TRBJ2-5; D may match TRBD1 or TRBD2 (5 bases each). This CDR3 comprises 16 residues. The germline gives CDR1 SGDLS, CDR2 YYNGEE. V dropped 1 base and J dropped 5 bases, with 18 bases sitting between them. CDR3 DNA, as far as it was read: TGTGCCAGCAGCGTATCAGGGAGTGTCGGCGTGGAGACC. Translation gives CASSVSGSVGVET. The whole CDR3 protein is CASSVSGSVGVETQYF.

Frequency places this clone as medium-sized. The sequenced fragment ends 3 residues before the CDR3 boundary, so the rest is inferred from the germline J gene. The V call is TRBV28, the J call TRBJ2-2, with D perhaps TRBD1 (5 bases). In germline, CDR1 is MDHEN, CDR2 SYDVKM. V dropped 2 bases and J dropped 4 bases, with 29 bases sitting between them. The length of the CDR3 is 21 residues. The CDR3 protein is CASSLGQTLYLRPPPTGELFF. CDR3 bases read: TGTGCCAGCAGTTTAGGACAAACTCTTTACCTGAGACCTCCACCCACCGGGGAG.

In terms of frequency, this clone is medium-sized. The DNA ends 3 residues before the CDR3 does, and the rest of the CDR3 is filled in from the germline J gene. This chain uses TRBV18 with TRBJ2-7, with D tentatively TRBD1 (6 bases). Looked up from germline, CDR1 is KGHSH and CDR2 is LQKENI. Trimming left V 2 bases short and J 5 bases short, with 16 bases between. The CDR3 covers 15 residues. The DNA read from the CDR3 is TGTGCCAGCTCACCAACTAAAACAGGGTTAAACGAG. This gives the protein CASSPTKTGLNE. The entire CDR3 protein is CASSPTKTGLNEQYF.

Frequency places this clone as large (0.1 to 1%). CDR3 DNA (partial): TGTGCCAGCAGCTTTAGCGGGACATACAATGAG. Translated, it gives CASSFSGTYNE. In full, the CDR3 is CASSFSGTYNEQFF. The chain has TRBV13 and TRBJ2-1; 8 bases match TRBD2. The CDR3 is cut off 3 residues early in the read; its end comes from the germline J gene. Looked up from germline, CDR1 is PRHDT and CDR2 is FYEKMQ (reference sequence). Losses at the gene ends were 3 bases for V and 4 bases for J; bases not matched to a gene: 2. The CDR3 is made up of 14 amino acids.

Considering frequency, this clone is medium-sized. The DNA ends 3 residues before the CDR3 does, and the rest of the CDR3 is filled in from the germline J gene. V usage is TRBV14 and J usage is TRBJ1-5; D gene uncertain. V gave up 1 base and J gave up 9 bases, with 13 bases separating them. Germline lookup yields CDR1 SGHDN and CDR2 FVKESK. This CDR3 has 14 residues. The sequenced CDR3 bases are TGTGCCAGCAGCCAAGTTCTCCTAGCGGTGCCC. Amino acids: CASSQVLLAVP. In full, the CDR3 is CASSQVLLAVPQHF.

By frequency, this clone registers medium-sized. The observed sequence ends 3 residues before the CDR3 terminus, with the missing tail filled in from the germline J gene. V gene TRBV2 combines with J gene TRBJ2-6; 8 bases are a match to TRBD2. This CDR3 is built from 16 residues. Per the germline V gene, CDR1 is SNHLY and CDR2 is FYNNEI. The ends lost 1 base at V and 4 bases at J; junction bases unmatched: 3. The sequenced part of the CDR3 DNA is TGTGCCAGCAGTGAAGACGGGGGGGCCGGGGCCAACGTC. Translated, it gives CASSEDGGAGANV. The whole CDR3 reads CASSEDGGAGANVLTF.

This clone counts as medium-sized by frequency. The CDR3 end falls 3 residues outside the read, so it is completed with the germline J gene. The rearrangement uses TRBV10-3 and TRBJ2-1; 7 bases align to TRBD2. Unmatched junction bases numbered 14, after V lost 0 bases and J lost 9 bases. Germline CDR1 reads ENHRY; CDR2 reads SYGVKD. The CDR3 is made up of 17 amino acids. The CDR3 loop is CAISESTSVGLSTEQFF. The DNA read from the CDR3 is TGTGCCATCAGTGAGTCGACAAGTGTGGGACTATCAACTGAG.

Considering frequency, this clone is medium-sized (0.01 to 0.1%). The read finishes 3 residues shy of the CDR3 end, and the germline J gene is used to complete it. The chain links TRBV9 to TRBJ2-3, with D unclear. CDR3 length: 15 residues. CDR1 is SGDLS and CDR2 is YYNGEE in the germline V gene. Between the trimmed V and J ends, which lost 0 bases and 0 bases, there was a span of 8 bases. This CDR3 is CASSVGRPSTDTQYF. The part of the CDR3 DNA that was read is TGTGCCAGCAGCGTAGGGCGGCCCAGCACAGATACG.

Notes on this clone: The read falls 3 residues short of the CDR3 end, and the missing part is taken from the germline J gene. This chain uses TRBV12-3 or TRBV12-4 with TRBJ1-2, with a weak D call TRBD1 (5 bases). V was cut by 3 bases and J by 2 bases, with 19 bases left in between. The CDR3 spans 17 residues. This chain's CDR3 is CASSLHPVGGGNYGYTF. CDR3 DNA (partial): TGTGCCAGCAGTTTGCACCCGGTGGGGGGAGGCAACTATGGC.

This clone is deemed large by its frequency. Here the CDR3 reads CASRFSGRWYGELFF. The covered CDR3 bases are TGTGCCAGCAGGTTTAGCGGGAGGTGGTACGGGGAG. This chain joins TRBV6-2 or TRBV6-3 and TRBJ2-2; TRBD2 aligns across 10 bases. The read comes to an end 3 residues before the CDR3 does, leaving the germline J gene to fill in the end. The V segment lost 6 bases and the J segment 7 bases; nucleotides outside the gene matches: 8. CDR3 length: 15 amino acids. CDR1 is MNHEY and CDR2 is SVGEGT in the germline V gene.

Frequency places this clone as large. The sequence runs out 3 residues before the end of the CDR3; the remainder is reconstructed from the germline J gene. This chain connects TRBV29-1 to TRBJ2-3, with D possibly matching TRBD1 (6 bases). The CDR3 contains 13 residues. The V end lost 2 bases, the J end lost 0 bases, and 6 bases lay between the germline ends. Germline V CDR1 and CDR2: SQVTM, ANQGSEA. CDR3 bases read: TGCAGCGTTGAAACAGGGAGCACAGATACG. Amino acid sequence: CSVETGSTDT. The whole CDR3 sequence is CSVETGSTDTQYF.

This clone is identified as medium-sized (0.01 to 0.1%) from frequency. The read terminates 3 residues ahead of where the CDR3 ends, so the germline J gene completes it. This chain uses TRBV4-2 with TRBJ2-1; 15 bases are shared with TRBD2. The trim removed 4 bases at V and 9 bases at J, leaving 4 bases unmatched. Germline V CDR1 and CDR2: LGHNA, YNFKEQ. The CDR3 contains 15 residues. CDR3 loop: CASSPRTSGRGEQFF. Incomplete CDR3 DNA: TGTGCCAGCAGCCCGAGGACTAGCGGGAGGGGTGAG.

This clone ranks as large in terms of frequency. The CDR3 end falls 3 residues outside the read, so it is completed with the germline J gene. The V and J genes are TRBV23-1 and TRBJ2-3; possibly TRBD1 for D (8 bases). TRBV23-1 has ORF status, its function being uncertain. V was cut by 2 bases and J by 1 base, with 25 bases left in between. CDR3 size: 20 residues. The sequenced CDR3 bases are TGCGCCAGCAGTCAAGGAGGGGGTACAGGGGGGGTAGTGGGCACAGATACG. Amino acid sequence: CASSQGGGTGGVVGTDT. The CDR3, in full, reads CASSQGGGTGGVVGTDTQYF.

This clone is labeled medium-sized (0.01 to 0.1%) based on frequency. The read terminates 3 residues ahead of where the CDR3 ends, so the germline J gene completes it. The chain combines TRBV3-1 (or the pseudogene TRBV3-2) with TRBJ1-4; D gene uncertain. Trimming left V 6 bases short and J 3 bases short, with 11 bases between. The CDR3 contains 14 residues. Looked up from germline, CDR1 is LGHDT and CDR2 is YNNKEL (reference sequence). CDR3 sequence reads: CASSPVDANEKLFF. The part of the CDR3 DNA that was read is TGTGCCAGCAGTCCGGTAGATGCTAATGAAAAA.

Considering frequency, this clone is medium-sized (0.01 to 0.1%). The DNA ends 3 residues before the CDR3 does, and the rest of the CDR3 is filled in from the germline J gene. The chain is built from TRBV7-2 and TRBJ2-3; tentatively, D is TRBD1 (6 bases). Germline CDR1 reads SGHTA; CDR2 reads FQGNSA. The CDR3 totals 12 residues. V lost 5 bases and J 3 bases, leaving 6 bases between the germline ends. The CDR3: CASSTGTDTQYF. CDR3 DNA, as far as it was read: TGTGCCAGCAGCACAGGGACAGATACG.

This clone is classed as medium-sized by frequency. The read terminates 3 residues before the CDR3 end, so the remaining end is supplied by the germline J gene. The chain combines TRBV28 with TRBJ1-1, with 7 bases identical to TRBD1. The CDR3 contains 14 residues. CDR1 is MDHEN and CDR2 is SYDVKM in the germline V gene. V lost 5 bases, J lost 7 bases, and 10 bases stayed unmatched. The CDR3 protein is CASSLRGVSSEAFF. The covered CDR3 bases are TGTGCCAGCAGTCTCAGGGGGGTTAGCAGTGAA.

This clone is identified as medium-sized from frequency. The read gets to within 3 residues of the CDR3 end, and the germline J gene fills in the rest. J is TRBJ1-3 and V is TRBV5-1, with no clear D. CDR1 SGHRS and CDR2 YFSETQ come from the germline V gene. V lost 0 bases, J lost 3 bases, and 7 bases lay in between. This CDR3 is built from 14 residues. CDR3 in amino acids: CASSLAGGGNTIYF. CDR3 DNA, as far as it was read: TGCGCCAGCAGCTTGGCGGGTGGTGGAAACACC.

By frequency, this clone is medium-sized. The read finishes 3 residues shy of the CDR3 end, and the germline J gene is used to complete it. V usage is TRBV7-9 and J usage is TRBJ2-1; TRBD1 matches at 8 bases. This CDR3 comprises 15 residues. V dropped 4 bases and J dropped 2; count of bases not matched to a gene: 4. Germline V gives CDR1 SEHNR, CDR2 FQNEAQ (reference sequence). The CDR3 sequence: CASSSQGGTYNEQFF. Incomplete CDR3 DNA: TGTGCCAGCAGCTCACAGGGGGGCACCTACAATGAG.

This clone is labeled medium-sized based on frequency. The CDR3 DNA, read in part, is TGTGCCAGTAGTATCGAAACTAGCGGGGGTTACAATGAG. This codes for CASSIETSGGYNE. The CDR3 reads in full as CASSIETSGGYNEQFF. The chain carries TRBV19 and TRBJ2-1; 11 bases agree with TRBD2. The DNA ends 3 residues before the CDR3 does, and the rest of the CDR3 is filled in from the germline J gene. The germline CDR1 and CDR2 sequences are LNHDA and SQIVND (reference sequence). This CDR3 contains 16 residues. V dropped 3 bases and J dropped 4; count of bases not matched to a gene: 5.

This clone is identified as large (0.1 to 1%) from frequency. The DNA read from the CDR3 is TGTGCCTGGGGCCGAGGAGGGGTCACAGATACG. This sequence encodes CAWGRGGVTDT. In full, the CDR3 reads CAWGRGGVTDTQYF. The chain carries TRBV30 and TRBJ2-3; TRBD2 might be the D (6 bases). The CDR3 extends 3 residues past the end of the read, so its final part is completed from the germline J gene. The CDR3 runs to 14 residues. Trimming took 5 bases from V and 2 from J, leaving 14 bases between them. Germline-derived CDR1 and CDR2 are GTSNPN and SVGIG (reference sequence).

As to this clone: Sequencing ends 3 residues short of the CDR3 end; the germline J gene provides the rest. This chain links TRBV12-3 or TRBV12-4 with TRBJ1-5; 7 nucleotides match TRBD1. The CDR3 totals 14 residues. The V and J ends lost 5 bases and 3 bases, in that order; junction bases with no gene match: 4. The covered CDR3 bases are TGTGCCAGCAGTCTTGAGGGGGCCAATCAGCCC. Protein: CASSLEGANQP. The complete CDR3 sequence is CASSLEGANQPQHF.

Measured by frequency, this clone is medium-sized. The DNA ends 3 residues before the CDR3 does, and the rest of the CDR3 is filled in from the germline J gene. The genes are TRBV4-1 and TRBJ2-3, with 7 bases that match TRBD2. This CDR3 region has 18 residues. V shed 4 bases and J 6 bases; nucleotides not matched to a gene: 19. Germline V CDR1 and CDR2: MGHRA, YSYEKL. The CDR3 region is CASSRGLLREREVDTQYF. The DNA read from the CDR3 is TGCGCCAGCAGCCGGGGGTTATTGCGGGAGCGGGAAGTTGATACG.

This clone is identified as large (0.1 to 1%) from frequency. The observed sequence ends 3 residues before the CDR3 terminus, with the missing tail filled in from the germline J gene. The V and J genes are TRBV5-1 and TRBJ2-1; maybe TRBD2 (6 bases). Deletions cut 3 bases from V and 3 bases from J, with 13 bases between. Germline V gene data show CDR1 as SGHRS and CDR2 as YFSETQ. This CDR3 is 15 amino acids long. The DNA read from the CDR3 is TGCGCCAGCAGCTCCCGACTAGGAGACTACAATGAG. Translated: CASSSRLGDYNE. The entire CDR3 reads CASSSRLGDYNEQFF. Full variable domain (remainder filled in from reference TRBV5-1 and TRBJ2-1): KAGVTQTPRYLIKTRGQQVTLSCSPISGHRSVSWYQQTPGQGLQFLFEYFSETQRNKGNFPGRFSGRQFSNSRSEMNVSTLELGDSALYLCASSSRLGDYNEQFFGPGTRLTVL.

This clone is labeled large based on frequency. The read gets to within 3 residues of the CDR3 end, and the germline J gene fills in the rest. The chain employs TRBV5-1 and TRBJ2-1, with 7 bases fitting TRBD2. V dropped 3 bases and J dropped 8; count of bases not matched to a gene: 8. The CDR3 spans 14 residues. Germline loops: CDR1 SGHRS, CDR2 YFSETQ. The CDR3 loop is CASSWGSGKDEQFF. CDR3 DNA (partial): TGCGCCAGCAGCTGGGGCAGCGGGAAGGATGAG.

By frequency, this clone registers medium-sized. The read gets to within 3 residues of the CDR3 end, and the germline J gene fills in the rest. This chain connects TRBV28 to TRBJ1-1; D not certain. Germline V gene data show CDR1 as MDHEN and CDR2 as SYDVKM. V was pared by 8 bases and J by 6 bases, with 19 bases between. CDR3 length: 14 amino acids. The CDR3 region is CASSKWAGNPEAFF. CDR3 DNA (partial): TGTGCCAGCTCGAAATGGGCGGGGAATCCTGAA. Variable domain in full (rest from reference TRBV28 and TRBJ1-1): DVKVTQSSRYLVKRTGEKVFLECVQDMDHENMFWYRQDPGLGLRLIYFSYDVKMKEKGDIPEGYSVSREKKERFSLILESASTNQTSMYLCASSKWAGNPEAFFGQGTRLTVV.